This entry describes one T cell receptor beta chain. Here immunoSEQ multiplex PCR was the method, and the copy in TCRdb shows in-frame clones only, minus some. The profile shows 300,000 to 350,000 clones, roughly 91% of them singletons. These data come from a study of blood T cell repertoires in COVID-19. In terms of age and location, participants ranged from roughly 18 to 90 years and lived in around 22 US areas. In Cohort 3, a recovered donor had either two negative PCRs, clearance, or symptom resolution. The trim removed 5 bases at V and 5 bases at J, leaving 6 bases unmatched. The germline CDR1 and CDR2 sequences are SGDLS and YYNGEE. The CDR3 is made up of 13 amino acids.

The source material was PBMCs or T cells enriched from blood (not recorded which). The source is a woman aged 30 to 39 who had recovered from COVID-19. V usage is TRBV9 and J usage is TRBJ2-5; 7 bases agree with TRBD2. CDR3 loop: CASSGGVLETQYF. The CDR3 bases are TGTGCCAGCAGTGGGGGGGTTTTGGAGACCCAGTACTTC.